A single sample is the source of the 29 T cell receptor beta chains below, sequenced in a study of cytomegalovirus exposure and HLA in healthy donors. Primers for the PCR totalled 60 Vbeta and 13 Jbeta. Measured with immunoSEQ multiplex PCR; TCRdb has only the in-frame clones, and not every one. In the table there are around 160,000 clones, around 75% of which are singletons. The material sequenced was PBMCs. Receptors originate from a woman between 18 and 29 years old in good health and CMV-seronegative.

V is TRBV5-5 and J is TRBJ1-1; weak D call: TRBD1 (6 bases). V was trimmed by 4 bases and J by 5 bases, leaving 18 bases between them. Germline V gives CDR1 SGHKS, CDR2 YYEKEE (reference sequence). The CDR3 runs 15 residues. CDR3 sequence reads: CASSPQDRTGTEAFF. CDR3 nucleotide sequence: TGTGCCAGCAGCCCCCAGGACAGAACTGGGACTGAAGCTTTCTTT. Variable domain in full (rest from reference TRBV5-5 and TRBJ1-1): DAGVTQSPTHLIKTRGQQVTLRCSPISGHKSVSWYQQVLGQGPQFIFQYYEKEERGRGNFPDRFSARQFPNYSSELNVNALLLGDSALYLCASSPQDRTGTEAFFGQGTRLTVV.

The J gene is TRBJ1-2, the V gene TRBV28, with D hard to call. This CDR3 region has 13 residues. Trimming shortened V by 7 bases and J by 4 bases, and 13 bases separated the two germline ends. CDR1 MDHEN and CDR2 SYDVKM come from the germline V gene. The CDR3 sequence: CASTPERSYGYTF. For the CDR3, the DNA is TGTGCCAGCACTCCAGAGAGGAGCTATGGCTACACCTTC.

CDR3 sequence (DNA): TGCGCCAGCAGCGCAAGTCCAGGGAACACTGAAGCTTTCTTT. Protein sequence: CASSASPGNTEAFF. This sequence joins TRBV4-3 and TRBJ1-1; no firm D call. The length of the CDR3 is 14 residues. Trimming took off 5 bases at V and 1 base at J, with 11 bases between the two ends. The germline gives CDR1 LGHNA, CDR2 YSLEER.

This clone was seen a few times. The chain combines TRBV27 with TRBJ1-5, with TRBD1 matching 7 bases. J was trimmed by 6 bases and V by 5 bases; bases with no gene match: 7. The CDR3 is made up of 14 amino acids. In germline, CDR1 is MNHEY, CDR2 SMNVEV (reference sequence). CDR3: CASSRQGEVQPQHF. CDR3 DNA sequence: TGTGCCAGCAGTCGACAGGGTGAGGTTCAGCCCCAGCATTTT.

The chain couples TRBV6-6 to TRBJ2-1; a weak D match, TRBD2 (6 bases). This CDR3 has 13 residues. The germline V and J ends were trimmed by 0 bases and 7 bases, with 7 bases remaining between them. Germline lookup yields CDR1 MNHNY and CDR2 SVGAGI (reference sequence). The CDR3 sequence: CASSYSRGNEQFF. The CDR3 region has the DNA TGTGCCAGCAGTTACTCCCGGGGGAATGAGCAGTTCTTC.

The chain employs TRBV6-5 and TRBJ1-2, with TRBD1 matching over 8 bases. This CDR3 spans 16 amino acids. V trimming: 2 bases; J trimming: 0 bases; junction bases outside the gene matches: 5. Germline loops: CDR1 MNHEY, CDR2 SVGAGI. CDR3 sequence reads: CASSYAQGATNYGYTF. DNA for the CDR3: TGTGCCAGCAGTTACGCCCAGGGGGCGACTAACTATGGCTACACCTTC.

This rearrangement joins TRBV6-6 to TRBJ1-1, with TRBD1 identical over 7 bases. Germline trimming cut 7 bases from V and 5 bases from J; bases unmatched to any gene: 13. The germline gives CDR1 MNHNY, CDR2 SVGAGI (reference sequence). There are 15 residues in the CDR3. This chain's CDR3 is CASTRTTGWGTEAFF. The DNA of the CDR3 is TGTGCCAGCACCCGAACGACAGGGTGGGGGACTGAAGCTTTCTTT.

The V gene is TRBV7-6, the J gene TRBJ2-5; 7 bases fit TRBD2. V was clipped by 1 base and J by 7 bases; unmatched bases: 9. Germline lookup yields CDR1 SGHVS and CDR2 FNYEAQ. The CDR3 runs 15 residues. The chain's CDR3 is CASSLERGGVGTQYF. The CDR3 DNA reads as TGTGCCAGCAGCTTAGAGCGGGGAGGGGTCGGGACCCAGTACTTC.

The chain links TRBV5-6 to TRBJ2-5, with 12 positions matching TRBD2. V shed 1 base and J 2 bases; nucleotides not matched to a gene: 0. The CDR3 contains 15 residues. Per germline, CDR1 SGHDT and CDR2 YYEEEE. CDR3 nucleotide sequence: TGTGCCAGCAGCTTGACTAGCGGGGGGCAAGAGACCCAGTACTTC. Amino acids: CASSLTSGGQETQYF.

With regard to this clone: Because the CDR3's place on the DNA is in doubt, the DNA is left out and the CDR3 is given as listed by TCRdb. CDR3 loop: CASRRRAGELFF. This chain connects TRBV7-8 to TRBJ2-2; the table's D call, TRBD2, has no DNA check behind it. Counting both end residues, the CDR3 totals 12 amino acids. The germline CDR1 and CDR2 sequences are SGHVS and FQNEAQ.

This clone was picked up one time. The rearrangement links TRBV25-1 to TRBJ2-7, with unresolved D. This CDR3 comprises 13 residues. Germline CDR1 MGHDK, CDR2 SYGVNS. V was pared by 3 bases and J by 5 bases, with 11 bases between. Here the CDR3 DNA reads TGTGCCAGCAGTGATAGGCGGCCTAACGAGCAGTACTTC. It translates to CASSDRRPNEQYF.

The chain recombines TRBV7-2 with TRBJ1-2; TRBD1 might be the D (6 bases). Germline V gene sequence: CDR1 SGHTA, CDR2 FQGNSA. The CDR3 contains 15 residues. The V and J ends lost 4 bases and 7 bases respectively, with 19 bases between them. In DNA form, the CDR3 reads TGTGCCAGCAGCTCCCCCTCCTTGGGCAGGGGTGGCTACACCTTC. This gives the protein CASSSPSLGRGGYTF.

The chain carries TRBV2 and TRBJ1-2; 9 nucleotides line up with TRBD1. The germline V gene has CDR1 SNHLY and CDR2 FYNNEI. V dropped 7 bases and J dropped 5; count of bases not matched to a gene: 8. The CDR3 contains 14 residues. CDR3 bases: TGTGCCAGCATCCTGGGACAGGGAGAGTATGGCTACACCTTC. Residues: CASILGQGEYGYTF.

This chain joins TRBV9 and TRBJ1-1; D possibly corresponds to TRBD1 (5 bases). There are 15 residues in the CDR3. Germline values: CDR1 SGDLS, CDR2 YYNGEE. V was pared by 3 bases and J by 0 bases, with 12 bases between. The CDR3 nucleotides read TGTGCCAGCAGCGAAAGGGGAGGTTTGAACACTGAAGCTTTCTTT. Translation gives CASSERGGLNTEAFF.

On this clone: The junction shows a germline mismatch at one end, possibly a read error. The rearrangement uses TRBV5-6 and TRBJ1-5; D is possibly TRBD1 (6 bases). From germline, CDR1 is SGHDT and CDR2 YYEEEE. CDR3 length equals 15 residues. CDR3 bases: TGTGCCAGCAGGTTGGGACACCTTAGCAATCAGCCCCAGCATTTT. Translated: CASRLGHLSNQPQHF.

The chain is built from TRBV19 and TRBJ1-1; 7 positions match TRBD1. The germline gives CDR1 LNHDA, CDR2 SQIVND (reference sequence). CDR3 length: 16 residues. The V gene end was trimmed by 3 bases and the J gene end by 1 base; junction bases not matched to a gene: 8. CDR3 in amino acids: CASSINAGGRNTEAFF. DNA of the CDR3: TGTGCCAGTAGTATTAATGCAGGGGGTCGGAACACTGAAGCTTTCTTT.

J is TRBJ1-2 and V is TRBV4-3; 7 positions match TRBD1. The CDR3 totals 17 residues. V lost 0 bases to trimming and J lost 1 base; unmatched junction nucleotides: 8. Looked up from germline, CDR1 is LGHNA and CDR2 is YSLEER. CDR3 nucleotide sequence: TGCGCCAGCAGCCAAGAAGCCGGGACAGATTTTAACTATGGCTACACCTTC. Translating it yields CASSQEAGTDFNYGYTF.

The chain combines TRBV27 with TRBJ2-2; 10 positions match TRBD2. Germline trimming cut 3 bases from V and 4 bases from J; bases unmatched to any gene: 2. Germline values: CDR1 MNHEY, CDR2 SMNVEV (reference sequence). CDR3 length: 15 residues. CDR3 bases: TGTGCCAGCAGTTTTCTAGCGGGGGTCACCGGGGAGCTGTTTTTT. Its protein is CASSFLAGVTGELFF.

V usage is TRBV5-1 and J usage is TRBJ1-1, with 8 bases that match TRBD1. V shed 7 bases and J 6 bases; nucleotides not matched to a gene: 5. Germline V gene lookup returns CDR1 SGHRS and CDR2 YFSETQ. The CDR3 extends over 12 amino acids. CDR3 sequence reads: CASHDRGAEAFF. The CDR3 DNA follows: TGCGCCAGCCACGACAGGGGTGCTGAAGCTTTCTTT.

The chain links TRBV27 to TRBJ2-2; 12 nucleotides line up with TRBD2. Germline loops: CDR1 MNHEY, CDR2 SMNVEV (reference sequence). CDR3 length: 19 residues. V dropped 1 base and J dropped 1; count of bases not matched to a gene: 7. The CDR3 reads CASSLWSRGLAGNTGELFF. CDR3 nucleotides: TGTGCCAGCAGTTTATGGTCTCGGGGACTAGCGGGGAACACCGGGGAGCTGTTTTTT.

This chain uses TRBV27 with TRBJ2-7, with D perhaps matching TRBD1 (6 bases). The V gene lost 6 bases and the J gene lost 4 bases, with 19 bases spanning the gap. Germline CDR1 reads MNHEY; CDR2 reads SMNVEV (reference sequence). The CDR3 is 15 amino acids. In DNA, the CDR3 is TGTGCCAGCAGGCTAACAGGGTCGGGAATGTACGAGCAGTACTTC. Encoded protein: CASRLTGSGMYEQYF.

This clone was picked up a small number of times. The CDR3 DNA sequence: TGTGCCAGCCGCTTTGGACAAAGTTACAATGAGCAGTTCTTC. Encoded protein: CASRFGQSYNEQFF. The V and J genes are TRBV27 and TRBJ2-1; perhaps TRBD1 as D (5 bases). V lost 8 bases, J lost 4 bases, and 15 bases lay in between. Germline V CDR1 and CDR2: MNHEY, SMNVEV (reference sequence). This CDR3 spans 14 amino acids.

The table lists this clone with a few counts. V gene TRBV6-1 combines with J gene TRBJ1-1; TRBD1 matches at 7 bases. The CDR3 is 16 amino acids. The germline V gene has CDR1 MNHNS and CDR2 SASEGT. Losses at the gene ends were 4 bases for V and 0 bases for J; bases not matched to a gene: 8. CDR3 sequence reads: CASSAPRGEMNTEAFF. CDR3 nucleotides: TGTGCCAGCAGTGCCCCCAGGGGGGAGATGAACACTGAAGCTTTCTTT.

This clone was counted only a few times. The rearrangement uses TRBV10-3 and TRBJ2-5, with D maybe TRBD2 (6 bases). Between the trimmed V and J ends, which lost 10 bases and 10 bases, there was a span of 22 bases. Looked up from germline, CDR1 is ENHRY and CDR2 is SYGVKD. This CDR3 is built from 13 residues. The CDR3, as DNA: TGTGCCAGCACGGGGGAACGGAGTCTGGACCAGTACTTC. It yields the protein CASTGERSLDQYF.

This chain links TRBV6-6 with TRBJ1-1; TRBD1 might be the D (6 bases). Germline loops: CDR1 MNHNY, CDR2 SVGAGI (reference sequence). Trimming removed 11 bases from V and 1 base from J, with 8 bases in between. The CDR3 runs 11 residues. The chain's CDR3 is CAGQTNTEAFF. CDR3 coding DNA: TGTGCCGGACAGACGAACACTGAAGCTTTCTTT.

This clone was seen a few times. The rearrangement uses TRBV19 and TRBJ1-2; tentative D call: TRBD1 (5 bases). Germline CDR1 LNHDA, CDR2 SQIVND (reference sequence). Between the trimmed V and J ends, which lost 3 bases and 4 bases, there was a span of 9 bases. The CDR3 extends over 13 amino acids. This chain's CDR3 is CASSIQGSYGYTF. The CDR3 DNA is TGTGCCAGTAGTATCCAGGGCTCCTATGGCTACACCTTC.

This clone was recorded once. CDR3 region: CASSVGGTGRNSPLHF. The CDR3 DNA reads TGTGCCAGCAGCGTAGGCGGGACAGGACGAAATTCACCCCTCCACTTT. The J gene is TRBJ1-6, the V gene TRBV7-9; 8 bases line up with TRBD1. J was trimmed by 7 bases and V by 5 bases; bases with no gene match: 10. The CDR3 runs to 16 residues. The V gene's germline CDR1 is SEHNR and CDR2 FQNEAQ (reference sequence). The whole variable domain, filled in from reference TRBV7-9 and TRBJ1-6, reads DTGVSQNPRHKITKRGQNVTFRCDPISEHNRLYWYRQTLGQGPEFLTYFQNEAQLEKSRLLSDRFSAERPKGSFSTLEIQRTEQGDSAMYLCASSVGGTGRNSPLHFGNGTRLTVT.

The rearrangement uses TRBV10-3 and TRBJ2-1; TRBD2 might be the D (7 bases). Trimming left V 0 bases short and J 6 bases short, with 15 bases between. The CDR3 runs 16 residues. From germline, CDR1 is ENHRY and CDR2 SYGVKD. The CDR3 DNA reads TGTGCCATCAGTGAGTCTTCCATCGGGGGGCCCAATGAGCAGTTCTTC. It translates to CAISESSIGGPNEQFF.

J is TRBJ2-7 and V is TRBV6-1; 7 bases are shared with TRBD1. The CDR3 is 14 amino acids. Looked up from germline, CDR1 is MNHNS and CDR2 is SASEGT. Germline trimming cut 2 bases from V and 4 bases from J; bases unmatched to any gene: 5. The CDR3 DNA follows: TGTGCCAGCAGTGAAACAGGGGCCCCATACGAGCAGTACTTC. It encodes CASSETGAPYEQYF.